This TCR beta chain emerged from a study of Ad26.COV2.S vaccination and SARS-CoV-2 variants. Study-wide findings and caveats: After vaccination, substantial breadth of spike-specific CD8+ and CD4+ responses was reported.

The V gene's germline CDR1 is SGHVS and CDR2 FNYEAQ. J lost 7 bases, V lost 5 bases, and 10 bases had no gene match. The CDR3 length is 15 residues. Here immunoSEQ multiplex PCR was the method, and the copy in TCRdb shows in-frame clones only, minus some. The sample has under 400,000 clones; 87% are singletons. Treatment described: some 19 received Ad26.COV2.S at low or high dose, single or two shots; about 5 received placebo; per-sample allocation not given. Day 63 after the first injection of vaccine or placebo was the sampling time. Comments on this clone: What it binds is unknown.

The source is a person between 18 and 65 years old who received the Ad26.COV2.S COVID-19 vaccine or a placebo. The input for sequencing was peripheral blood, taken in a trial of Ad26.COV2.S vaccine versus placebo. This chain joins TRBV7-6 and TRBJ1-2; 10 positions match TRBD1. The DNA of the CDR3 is TGTGCCAGCAGCCTAGGGACAGGGGCGGGAACTGGCTACACCTTC. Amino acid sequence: CASSLGTGAGTGYTF.